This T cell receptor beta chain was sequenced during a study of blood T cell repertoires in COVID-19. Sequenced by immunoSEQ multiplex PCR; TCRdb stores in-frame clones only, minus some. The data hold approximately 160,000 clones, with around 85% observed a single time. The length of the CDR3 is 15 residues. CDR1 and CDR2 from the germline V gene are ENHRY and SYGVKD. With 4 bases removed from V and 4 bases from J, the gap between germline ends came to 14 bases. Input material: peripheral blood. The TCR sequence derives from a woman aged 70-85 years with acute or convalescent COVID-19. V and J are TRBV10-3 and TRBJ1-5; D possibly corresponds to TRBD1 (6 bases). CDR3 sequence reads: CAISAGGQGNQPQHF. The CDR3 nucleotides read TGTGCCATCAGTGCCGGGGGGCAGGGGAATCAGCCCCAGCATTTT.